Listed here are 10 T cell receptor beta chains from one sample, sequenced in a study of metastatic and nonmetastatic thyroid tumors. Using MiXCR, TCRdb reanalyzed the PCR reads. Of some 33,000 clones listed, approximately 16% are singletons. Among the patients, none had received any treatment before thyroid surgery. The specimen was blood. Receptors were obtained from a male donor with papillary thyroid cancer or a benign thyroid nodule (not recorded which). Some clones in this sample may be carry-over from other donors' samples.

This clone was counted at least ten times. Additional DNA sequences in this sample encode the identical CDR3. This sequence joins TRBV4-1 and TRBJ2-5; TRBD2 might be the D (6 bases). Germline assignment: CDR1 MGHRA and CDR2 YSYEKL. The ends were cut back, 3 bases at V and 1 base at J, with 9 bases in the middle. This CDR3 has 14 amino acids. The CDR3 sequence is CASSHGGAQETQYF. CDR3 sequence (DNA): TGCGCCAGCAGCCATGGCGGGGCCCAAGAGACCCAGTACTTC.

This clone was detected ten times or more. This sequence joins TRBV7-9 and TRBJ2-1; TRBD2 matches 10 bases. V lost 6 bases and J lost 9; bases outside the gene matches: 8. Germline V gene data show CDR1 as SEHNR and CDR2 as FQNEAQ (reference sequence). CDR3 size: 14 residues. The CDR3 protein is CASSSSGSGSEQFF. CDR3 nucleotides: TGTGCCAGCAGTTCTAGCGGGAGCGGCAGTGAGCAGTTCTTC.

The chain couples TRBV12-3 or TRBV12-4 to TRBJ1-1; D gene ambiguous. The CDR3 is 14 amino acids. With 4 bases removed from V and 1 base from J, the gap between germline ends came to 10 bases. CDR3 loop: CASSYDSRNTEAFF. In DNA form, the CDR3 reads TGTGCCAGCAGTTACGACTCCCGGAACACTGAAGCTTTCTTT.

This clone was picked up many times. This chain joins TRBV6-5 and TRBJ2-2; TRBD2 agrees at 11 bases. The CDR3 runs 18 residues. From germline, CDR1 is MNHEY and CDR2 SVGAGI. The V segment lost 5 bases and the J segment 5 bases; nucleotides outside the gene matches: 13. CDR3 DNA sequence: TGTGCCAGCAGTCCCGTAGCGGGAGGGCCCTTAGGAACCGGGGAGCTGTTTTTT. Translated: CASSPVAGGPLGTGELFF.

This clone occurred many times. The rearrangement links TRBV30 to TRBJ2-7; D remains ambiguous. Germline V gene sequence: CDR1 GTSNPN, CDR2 SVGIG (reference sequence). The V gene lost 7 bases and the J gene lost 2 bases, with 9 bases spanning the gap. The CDR3 runs 11 residues. The CDR3 DNA reads as TGTGCCTATACGGCCGCCTACGAGCAGTACTTC. Translated, it gives CAYTAAYEQYF.

This clone was counted many times. This chain joins TRBV7-9 and TRBJ2-7, with D perhaps TRBD1 or TRBD2 (5 bases each). This CDR3 has 13 amino acids. V was clipped by 5 bases and J by 3 bases, with 11 bases between them. In germline, CDR1 is SEHNR, CDR2 FQNEAQ (reference sequence). The CDR3 protein is CASSPGADYEQYF. CDR3 nucleotides: TGTGCCAGCAGCCCCGGGGCTGACTACGAGCAGTACTTC. Variable domain in full (rest from reference TRBV7-9 and TRBJ2-7): DTGVSQNPRHKITKRGQNVTFRCDPISEHNRLYWYRQTLGQGPEFLTYFQNEAQLEKSRLLSDRFSAERPKGSFSTLEIQRTEQGDSAMYLCASSPGADYEQYFGPGTRLTVT.

This clone was recorded many times. The gene calls are TRBV4-2 and TRBJ2-3; no firm D call. The V end was cut by 1 base, the J end by 0 bases, with 11 bases between. CDR1 and CDR2 (germline): LGHNA, YNFKEQ. The CDR3 has 16 residues. Here the CDR3 reads CASSQAPESSTDTQYF. Written as DNA, the CDR3 is TGTGCCAGCAGCCAAGCTCCGGAATCTAGCACAGATACGCAGTATTTT.

On this clone itself: A much larger clone differs from this one at a single base, so this may be a read error. The chain employs TRBV5-4 and TRBJ2-7; D gene ambiguous. Trimming shortened V by 1 base and J by 2 bases, and 10 bases separated the two germline ends. CDR1 and CDR2 (germline): SGHNT, YYREEE (reference sequence). This CDR3 spans 14 amino acids. The CDR3 nucleotides are TGTGCCAGCAGCTTGTCCTACCCACCCTACGAGCAGTACTTC. It translates to CASSLSYPPYEQYF.

This clone was counted many times. The CDR3 DNA is TGTGCCAGCAGCCTCTCCTACAGGGGCCAAGAGACCCAGTACTTC. It specifies CASSLSYRGQETQYF. This chain connects TRBV28 to TRBJ2-5; 7 bases agree with TRBD1. CDR1 is MDHEN, CDR2 SYDVKM, per germline. This CDR3 has 15 amino acids. J gave up 1 base and V 6 bases, and 8 bases lay outside the gene matches.

This clone showed up many times. The chain employs TRBV5-1 and TRBJ2-1; a possible D gene is TRBD1 (5 bases). Germline V lookup: CDR1 SGHRS, CDR2 YFSETQ. V dropped 0 bases and J dropped 3 bases, with 7 bases sitting between them. The CDR3 runs to 14 residues. The CDR3 nucleotides read TGCGCCAGCAGCTTGGGACAGAACTACAATGAGCAGTTCTTC. Protein sequence: CASSLGQNYNEQFF.